This TCR beta chain came from a study of lymphopenia after photon versus proton radiotherapy. The CDR3 length is 14 residues. The germline gives CDR1 SGHRS, CDR2 YFSETQ. With V trimmed by 5 bases and J by 7 bases, 9 bases remained unmatched. Comment on this clone: Its target is unknown.

Here immunoSEQ multiplex PCR was the method, and the copy in TCRdb shows in-frame clones only, minus some. The data show about 19,000 clones, under 95% seen once. Findings and caveats of the study: Oligoclonal CD8+ Temra expansion after nadir drove photon patients' diversity drop.

The chain is built from TRBV5-1 and TRBJ2-7, with 10 bases that match TRBD1. The sample here was peripheral blood, taken from a patient treated with photon-based radiotherapy. This TCR was sampled from a man in his 60s with pancreatic cancer. CDR3 sequence (DNA): TGCGCCAGCAGAAGTGGGACAGGGGATGGGGAGCAGTACTTC. It translates to CASRSGTGDGEQYF.